The rows below give T cell receptor beta chains drawn from one sample of a study of Ad26.COV2.S vaccination and SARS-CoV-2 variants. Clones were sequenced by immunoSEQ multiplex PCR, and TCRdb holds only the in-frame ones, with some missing. There are approximately 350,000 clones in the sample; approximately 83% occur only once, and around 7% lies in the top ten. The source was peripheral blood, collected in a trial of Ad26.COV2.S vaccine versus placebo. The source is a person between 18 and 60 years old who received the Ad26.COV2.S COVID-19 vaccine or a placebo. The CDR3 runs from the conserved cysteine through the conserved F or W. Fields, in order: clone size, D gene, J gene, V gene, CDR3 DNA, CDR3 protein. A D gene is named only where the DNA matches it firmly. The size entry is marked missing in some rows and otherwise reads once, few, many or a size class.

clone_size: few
d_call: TRBD2
j_call: TRBJ2-3
v_call: TRBV7-2
cdr3_nt: TGTGCCAGCAGCCCATTCGGACTAGCGGCGGGGGATACGCAGTATTTT
cdr3_aa: CASSPFGLAAGDTQYF

clone_size: NA
d_call: TRBD2
j_call: TRBJ2-5
v_call: TRBV4-1
cdr3_nt: TGCGCCAGCAGCCAAGGGGGACTACAAGAGACCCAGTACTTC
cdr3_aa: CASSQGGLQETQYF

clone_size: NA
d_call: TRBD1
j_call: TRBJ1-2
v_call: TRBV2
cdr3_nt: TGTGCCAGCAGTGGGGACAGTACCGACTATGGCTACACCTTC
cdr3_aa: CASSGDSTDYGYTF

clone_size: few
d_call: NA
j_call: TRBJ2-1
v_call: TRBV6-5
cdr3_nt: TGTGCCAGCAGCCGGCTAGGGGGAGATGAGCAGTTCTTC
cdr3_aa: CASSRLGGDEQFF

clone_size: NA
d_call: NA
j_call: TRBJ1-3
v_call: TRBV7-3
cdr3_nt: TGTGCCAGCAGCTTAAGTCCGGGGGGCACCATATATTTT
cdr3_aa: CASSLSPGGTIYF

clone_size: NA
d_call: TRBD1
j_call: TRBJ1-4
v_call: TRBV5-1
cdr3_nt: TGCGCCAGCAGCTACCGGACAGGGAATGAAAAACTGTTTTTT
cdr3_aa: CASSYRTGNEKLFF

clone_size: NA
d_call: NA
j_call: TRBJ2-3
v_call: TRBV7-3
cdr3_nt: TGTGCCAGCAGCGTCAGCCTCTCCACAGATACGCAGTATTTT
cdr3_aa: CASSVSLSTDTQYF

clone_size: NA
d_call: TRBD1
j_call: TRBJ1-1
v_call: TRBV30
cdr3_nt: TGTGCCTGGAGTGGTCGGACAGGGCCCCACACTGAAGCTTTCTTT
cdr3_aa: CAWSGRTGPHTEAFF

clone_size: NA
d_call: NA
j_call: TRBJ1-2
v_call: TRBV6-1
cdr3_nt: TGTGCCAGCAGTGAATTAGGGACAAAGGGCTACACCTTC
cdr3_aa: CASSELGTKGYTF

clone_size: NA
d_call: NA
j_call: TRBJ2-1
v_call: TRBV19
cdr3_nt: TGTGCCAGTAAACCGAGCTCCTACAATGAGCAGTTCTTC
cdr3_aa: CASKPSSYNEQFF

clone_size: few
d_call: NA
j_call: TRBJ1-6
v_call: TRBV19
cdr3_nt: TGTGCCAGTAGTATAGATTACTCCACCGTGCAGGGTTTGAACTCACCCCTCCACTTT
cdr3_aa: CASSIDYSTVQGLNSPLHF

clone_size: NA
d_call: TRBD2
j_call: TRBJ2-7
v_call: TRBV6-5
cdr3_nt: TGTGCCAGCAAAAACATTCCGGGACTAGGGGACGAGCAGTACTTC
cdr3_aa: CASKNIPGLGDEQYF

clone_size: NA
d_call: TRBD2
j_call: TRBJ2-3
v_call: TRBV7-3
cdr3_nt: TGTGCCAGCAGCATGACTGGGAGTAGCGGGGGCACCACAGATACGCAGTATTTT
cdr3_aa: CASSMTGSSGGTTDTQYF

clone_size: NA
d_call: NA
j_call: TRBJ1-2
v_call: TRBV6-5
cdr3_nt: TGTGCCAGCAGTTACTCTTCGACACCAGGGGTTTATGGCTACACCTTC
cdr3_aa: CASSYSSTPGVYGYTF

clone_size: once
d_call: NA
j_call: TRBJ2-1
v_call: TRBV3-1/TRBV3-2
cdr3_nt: TGTGCCAGCAGTCCCGCGAGAGTTCTCGGCCACAATGAGCAGTTCTTC
cdr3_aa: CASSPARVLGHNEQFF

clone_size: NA
d_call: NA
j_call: TRBJ2-1
v_call: TRBV6-5
cdr3_nt: TGTGCCAGCAGGGACCGGGACTTATCCTACAATGAGCAGTTCTTC
cdr3_aa: CASRDRDLSYNEQFF

clone_size: NA
d_call: NA
j_call: TRBJ2-7
v_call: TRBV30
cdr3_nt: TGTGCCTGCTACCCCCAGGGTGGCTCCTACGAGCAGTACTTC
cdr3_aa: CACYPQGGSYEQYF

clone_size: NA
d_call: NA
j_call: TRBJ2-3
v_call: TRBV7-3
cdr3_nt: TGTGCCAGCAGCTCTACGCCGGCAGATACGCAGTATTTT
cdr3_aa: CASSSTPADTQYF

clone_size: NA
d_call: NA
j_call: TRBJ1-6
v_call: TRBV6-1
cdr3_nt: TGTGCCAGCAGTGAAGGCACAGGGTATGGATCACCCCTCCACTTT
cdr3_aa: CASSEGTGYGSPLHF

clone_size: NA
d_call: NA
j_call: TRBJ2-7
v_call: TRBV2
cdr3_nt: TGTGCCAGCAGTGTGGGGGGGCCAAACGAGCAGTACTTC
cdr3_aa: CASSVGGPNEQYF

clone_size: NA
d_call: NA
j_call: TRBJ2-5
v_call: TRBV27
cdr3_nt: TGTGCCAGCAGCCTTAGCGCACACCAAGAGACCCAGTACTTC
cdr3_aa: CASSLSAHQETQYF

clone_size: NA
d_call: TRBD1
j_call: TRBJ1-1
v_call: TRBV15
cdr3_nt: TGTGCCACCAGCAGGGCTCAGGGGGAGAGAGCTTTCTTT
cdr3_aa: CATSRAQGERAFF

clone_size: NA
d_call: TRBD2
j_call: TRBJ2-2
v_call: TRBV6-5
cdr3_nt: TGTGCCAGCAGTTACTCGGGGGGAGGGCCGACCGGGGAGCTGTTTTTT
cdr3_aa: CASSYSGGGPTGELFF

clone_size: NA
d_call: NA
j_call: TRBJ2-1
v_call: TRBV27
cdr3_nt: TGTGCCAGCAGTTTTAGGGACAACTACAATGAGCAGTTCTTC
cdr3_aa: CASSFRDNYNEQFF

clone_size: NA
d_call: NA
j_call: TRBJ2-5
v_call: TRBV12-5
cdr3_nt: TGTGCTAGTGGTTTTGGACTGAGGGAGACCCAGTACTTC
cdr3_aa: CASGFGLRETQYF

clone_size: NA
d_call: NA
j_call: TRBJ2-5
v_call: TRBV28
cdr3_nt: TGTGCCAGCACCCTCCGGGGGACACCCAGGGCCCAGTACTTC
cdr3_aa: CASTLRGTPRAQYF

clone_size: NA
d_call: TRBD1
j_call: TRBJ2-5
v_call: TRBV7-2
cdr3_nt: TGTGCCAGCAGCTCAACAGGGGGCATAGAGACCCAGTACTTC
cdr3_aa: CASSSTGGIETQYF

clone_size: once
d_call: NA
j_call: TRBJ2-7
v_call: TRBV4-2
cdr3_nt: TGTGCCAGCAGCCAAGTGGACAGTTCCTACGAGCAGTACTTC
cdr3_aa: CASSQVDSSYEQYF

clone_size: NA
d_call: NA
j_call: TRBJ2-1
v_call: TRBV5-1
cdr3_nt: TGCGCCAGCAGCTTGTCGTCTGGCGTCAATGAGCAGTTCTTC
cdr3_aa: CASSLSSGVNEQFF